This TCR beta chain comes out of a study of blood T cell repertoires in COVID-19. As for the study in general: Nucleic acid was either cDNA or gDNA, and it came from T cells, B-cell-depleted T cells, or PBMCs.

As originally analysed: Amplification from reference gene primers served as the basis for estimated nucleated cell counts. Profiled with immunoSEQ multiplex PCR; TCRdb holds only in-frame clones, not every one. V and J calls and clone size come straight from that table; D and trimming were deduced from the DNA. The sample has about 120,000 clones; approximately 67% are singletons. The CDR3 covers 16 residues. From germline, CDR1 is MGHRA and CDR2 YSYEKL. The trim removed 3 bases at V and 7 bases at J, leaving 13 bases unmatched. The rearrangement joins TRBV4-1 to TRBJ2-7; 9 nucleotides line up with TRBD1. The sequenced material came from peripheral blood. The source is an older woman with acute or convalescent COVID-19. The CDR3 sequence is CASSQRTGDERGEQYF. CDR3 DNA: TGCGCCAGCAGCCAGCGGACAGGGGATGAGAGGGGTGAGCAGTACTTC.